This T cell receptor (beta chain) is drawn from a study of regulatory T cells in long-lasting Graves disease. Study context: Positive TSH receptor antibodies alongside over 5 years of antithyroid drugs were what marked Graves' disease as persistent. Study-wide results and caveats: A reduction in accuracy may have resulted from the small sample size. Preferential use of TRBV28, TRBJ1-2 and TRBJ2-5 was seen in persistent disease.

Sample time point: persistent/refractory GD, antithyroid drugs over 5 years with positive TRAb. The TCR library was prepared using RNA isolated from PBMCs. Worth noting for this clonotype: Its antigen remains unknown.

According to the study, TCR beta libraries were built with iRepertoire HTBI primers and CDR3-region Arm-PCR. In the authors' methods: Gene usage covered 62 TRBV and 13 to 15 TRBJ segments. MiXCR was run by TCRdb on the multiplex PCR reads, yielding one entry per CDR3 protein. The V and J calls and clone size are TCRdb's, not the authors'. The table lists approximately 440,000 distinct CDR3 sequences, about 25% of them singletons. V lost 2 bases and J 4 bases, leaving 11 bases between the germline ends. Germline CDR1 MNHGY, CDR2 SVAAGI. This CDR3 has 14 amino acids. The sample consisted of peripheral blood mononuclear cells (PBMCs), taken when the disease was refractory, from a patient treated with antithyroid drugs. The V call is TRBV6-9, the J call TRBJ1-2, with a possible D match to TRBD1 (5 bases). The clonotype was recovered from a female donor with Graves disease. The CDR3 bases are TGTGCCAGCAGTTATATGCGGCAGGGCTATGGCTACACCTTC. The encoded protein is CASSYMRQGYGYTF.